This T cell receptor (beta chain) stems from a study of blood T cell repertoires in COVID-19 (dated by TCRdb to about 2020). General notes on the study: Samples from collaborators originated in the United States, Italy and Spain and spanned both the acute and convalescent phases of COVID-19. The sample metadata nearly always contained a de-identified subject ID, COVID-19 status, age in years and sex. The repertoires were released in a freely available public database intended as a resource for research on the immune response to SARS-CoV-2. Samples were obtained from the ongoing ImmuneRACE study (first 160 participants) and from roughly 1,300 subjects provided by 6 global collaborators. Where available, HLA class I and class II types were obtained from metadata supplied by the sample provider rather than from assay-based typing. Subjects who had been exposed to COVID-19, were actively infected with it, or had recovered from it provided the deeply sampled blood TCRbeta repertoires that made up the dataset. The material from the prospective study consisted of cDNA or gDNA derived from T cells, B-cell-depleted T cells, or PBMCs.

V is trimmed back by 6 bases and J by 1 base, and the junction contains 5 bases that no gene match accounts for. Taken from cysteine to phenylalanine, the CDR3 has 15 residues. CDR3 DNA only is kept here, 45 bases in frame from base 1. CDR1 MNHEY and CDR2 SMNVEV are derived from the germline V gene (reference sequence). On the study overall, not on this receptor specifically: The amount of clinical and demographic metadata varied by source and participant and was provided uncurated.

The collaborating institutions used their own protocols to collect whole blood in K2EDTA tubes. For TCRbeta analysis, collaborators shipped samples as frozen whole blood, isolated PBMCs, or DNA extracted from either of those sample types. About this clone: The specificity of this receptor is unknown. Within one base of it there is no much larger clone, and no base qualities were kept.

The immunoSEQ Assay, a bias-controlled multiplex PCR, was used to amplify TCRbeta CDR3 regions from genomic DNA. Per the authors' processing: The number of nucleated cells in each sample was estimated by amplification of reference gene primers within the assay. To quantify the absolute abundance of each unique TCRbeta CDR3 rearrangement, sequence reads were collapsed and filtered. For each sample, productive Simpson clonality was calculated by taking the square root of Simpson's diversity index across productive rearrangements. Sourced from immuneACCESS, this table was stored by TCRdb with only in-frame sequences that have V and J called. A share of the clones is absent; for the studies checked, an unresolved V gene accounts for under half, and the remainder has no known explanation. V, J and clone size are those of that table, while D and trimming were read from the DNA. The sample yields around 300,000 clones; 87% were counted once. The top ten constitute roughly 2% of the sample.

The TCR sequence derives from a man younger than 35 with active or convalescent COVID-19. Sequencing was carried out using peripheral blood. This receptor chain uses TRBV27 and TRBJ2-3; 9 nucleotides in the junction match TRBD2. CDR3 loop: CASSFVAGGTDTQYF. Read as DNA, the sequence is TGTGCCAGCAGCTTTGTAGCGGGGGGCACAGATACGCAGTATTTT.